Listed below are T cell receptor beta chains from one sample, sequenced in a study of cytomegalovirus exposure and HLA in healthy donors. Generated by immunoSEQ multiplex PCR, the TCRdb table keeps only in-frame clones and is missing some. The data contain some 110,000 clones, 70% to 80% of them singletons. Sequencing input: PBMCs. These receptors all come from a man aged 25 to 40 in good health and CMV-seronegative. Both conserved end residues are part of each CDR3. The D gene is left open where the match is weak. Only some rows state a clone size, as once, few, many or a class for expanded clones.

D	V	size	J	CDR3	DNA
TRBD2	TRBV19	NA	TRBJ2-5	CASSIASGGWETQYF	TGTGCCAGTAGTATTGCCAGCGGGGGGTGGGAGACCCAGTACTTC
NA	TRBV15	NA	TRBJ2-5	CATSRDPEQETQYF	TGTGCCACCAGCAGAGACCCAGAACAAGAGACCCAGTACTTC
TRBD2	TRBV25-1	NA	TRBJ2-1	CASTSGTNRAQFF	TGTGCCAGCACTAGCGGGACTAATAGGGCGCAGTTCTTC
NA	TRBV28	NA	TRBJ2-6	CASSGGLTSGANVLTF	TGTGCCAGCAGTGGCGGACTGACCTCTGGGGCCAACGTCCTGACTTTC
NA	TRBV30	once	TRBJ1-1	CAWRGDQGEAFF	TGTGCCTGGAGAGGGGATCAGGGTGAAGCTTTCTTT
TRBD1	TRBV7-8	NA	TRBJ2-3	CASSSWTGGTDTQYF	TGTGCCAGCAGCTCCTGGACAGGGGGCACAGATACGCAGTATTTT
TRBD2	TRBV5-1	few	TRBJ2-1	CASSRSSGRRNNEQFF	TGCGCCAGCAGCCGATCTAGCGGGAGACGGAACAATGAGCAGTTCTTC
NA	TRBV14	NA	TRBJ2-5	CASSRSVETQYF	TGTGCCAGCAGCCGAAGCGTTGAGACCCAGTACTTC
TRBD1	TRBV15	few	TRBJ2-7	CATSGGRALTGNDYEQYF	TGTGCCACCAGCGGAGGAAGGGCCCTGACAGGGAATGACTACGAGCAGTACTTC
TRBD1	TRBV10-3	NA	TRBJ1-6	CAISPGTGGDYNSPLHF	TGTGCCATCAGTCCCGGGACAGGGGGAGACTATAATTCACCCCTCCACTTT
NA	TRBV2	NA	TRBJ2-7	CASTEVQRRSVYEQYF	TGTGCCAGCACCGAGGTCCAACGCCGTAGCGTGTACGAGCAGTACTTC
NA	TRBV18	NA	TRBJ1-2	CASSPEVFVSSHGYTF	TGTGCCAGCTCCCCAGAGGTTTTCGTAAGCTCCCATGGCTACACCTTC
TRBD2	TRBV7-9	NA	TRBJ2-7	CASSWGALAGGPDEQYF	TGTGCCAGCAGCTGGGGCGCCCTAGCGGGAGGTCCTGACGAGCAGTACTTC
NA	TRBV7-9	NA	TRBJ2-3	CASSPGHSTDTQYF	TGTGCCAGCAGCCCGGGACACAGCACAGATACGCAGTATTTT
NA	TRBV13	NA	TRBJ2-7	CASREGGRGYEQYF	TGTGCCAGCAGGGAGGGGGGGCGCGGGTACGAGCAGTACTTC
TRBD2	TRBV7-2	NA	TRBJ2-5	CASSYGTIPQYF	TGTGCCAGCAGCTATGGGACTATTCCCCAGTACTTC
NA	TRBV5-4	NA	TRBJ2-2	CASSQGLNPGELFF	TGTGCCAGCAGCCAGGGACTTAACCCCGGGGAGCTGTTTTTT
TRBD1	TRBV6-6	NA	TRBJ1-4	CASSQRNRGTNEKLFF	TGTGCCAGCAGTCAAAGAAACAGGGGAACTAATGAAAAACTGTTTTTT
NA	TRBV9	NA	TRBJ1-1	CASSVDRVNTEAFF	TGTGCCAGCAGCGTAGACAGGGTGAACACTGAAGCTTTCTTT
NA	TRBV19	NA	TRBJ1-3	CASSITAGQVGNTIYF	TGTGCCAGTAGTATTACGGCAGGGCAGGTTGGAAACACCATATATTTT
NA	TRBV5-8	once	TRBJ1-5	CASNPGDSNQPQHF	TGTGCCAGCAACCCAGGGGATAGCAATCAGCCCCAGCATTTT
NA	TRBV28	few	TRBJ2-1	CASSTNYEQFF	TGTGCCAGCAGTACTAACTATGAGCAGTTCTTC
NA	TRBV25-1	NA	TRBJ1-1	CASSEYTGMNTEAFF	TGTGCCAGCAGTGAATATACGGGGATGAACACTGAAGCTTTCTTT
TRBD1	TRBV6-6	NA	TRBJ1-5	CASSQDRAAVQPQHF	TGTGCCAGCAGCCAGGACAGGGCAGCGGTCCAGCCCCAGCATTTT
TRBD1	TRBV6-1	NA	TRBJ1-1	CASSEVNSGTGTNTEAFF	TGTGCCAGCAGTGAAGTGAATAGTGGGACAGGGACGAACACTGAAGCTTTCTTT
NA	TRBV4-2	NA	TRBJ2-7	CASSQDGGYEQYF	TGTGCCAGCAGCCAAGACGGGGGTTACGAGCAGTACTTC
TRBD2	TRBV10-3	NA	TRBJ2-1	CAISVGTSGQSSYNEQFF	TGTGCCATCAGTGTCGGGACTAGCGGGCAGAGCTCCTACAATGAGCAGTTCTTC
NA	TRBV30	NA	TRBJ1-2	CACWTGGYTF	TGTGCCTGCTGGACTGGCGGCTACACCTTC
TRBD1	TRBV10-3	NA	TRBJ1-1	CAISDRAGQGWSTEAFF	TGTGCCATCAGTGACCGCGCGGGACAGGGATGGAGCACTGAAGCTTTCTTT
NA	TRBV9	NA	TRBJ2-3	CASSVLAKDTQYF	TGTGCCAGCAGCGTACTAGCTAAAGATACGCAGTATTTT
NA	TRBV14	NA	TRBJ2-5	CASSQGSGGWKTQYF	TGTGCCAGCAGCCAAGGTTCGGGCGGGTGGAAGACCCAGTACTTC
NA	TRBV6-5	NA	TRBJ1-1	CASRQGPHTEAFF	TGTGCCAGCAGACAGGGCCCACACACTGAAGCTTTCTTT
TRBD1	TRBV6-5	NA	TRBJ2-7	CASSYPGQGAYEQYF	TGTGCCAGCAGTTACCCGGGACAGGGGGCCTACGAGCAGTACTTC
NA	TRBV6-5	NA	TRBJ1-1	CASTGGGTEAFF	TGTGCCAGCACCGGGGGGGGGACTGAAGCTTTCTTT
TRBD1	TRBV27	few	TRBJ1-5	CASRRGTGDQPQHF	TGTGCCAGCAGACGTGGGACAGGGGATCAGCCCCAGCATTTT
TRBD1	TRBV5-1	NA	TRBJ2-5	CASTEDPGQGAMETQYF	TGCGCCAGCACCGAGGACCCGGGACAGGGGGCGATGGAGACCCAGTACTTC
NA	TRBV19	NA	TRBJ2-3	CASKIAGTDTQYF	TGTGCCAGCAAAATAGCCGGCACAGATACGCAGTATTTT
NA	TRBV5-6	NA	TRBJ1-2	CASSLVSSNYGYTF	TGTGCCAGCAGCTTGGTCAGTTCTAACTATGGCTACACCTTC
TRBD1	TRBV7-8	NA	TRBJ2-3	CASSGRTGSDTQYF	TGTGCCAGCAGCGGGAGGACAGGGTCGGATACGCAGTATTTT
NA	TRBV15	NA	TRBJ2-7	CATSRDRMYEQYF	TGTGCCACCAGCAGAGATCGTATGTACGAGCAGTACTTC
TRBD2	TRBV4-2	NA	TRBJ2-7	CASSPAGTNSYEQYF	TGTGCCAGCAGCCCAGCCGGGACTAATTCCTACGAGCAGTACTTC
TRBD1	TRBV7-9	once	TRBJ1-1	CASSLDRGTEAFF	TGTGCCAGCAGCTTAGACAGGGGAACTGAAGCTTTCTTT
NA	TRBV7-8	NA	TRBJ1-1	CASSPRLLGTEAFF	TGTGCCAGCAGCCCGAGATTGCTAGGAACTGAAGCTTTCTTT
NA	TRBV27	NA	TRBJ1-1	CASSLHAGGFHTEAFF	TGTGCCAGCAGTCTCCACGCCGGGGGGTTTCACACTGAAGCTTTCTTT
TRBD1	TRBV5-4	NA	TRBJ2-5	CASTWDSLKTQYF	TGTGCCAGCACCTGGGACAGCTTAAAGACCCAGTACTTC
TRBD2	TRBV9	NA	TRBJ2-3	CASSVEGSRGGTDTQYF	TGTGCCAGCAGCGTAGAGGGTAGTCGGGGGGGCACAGATACGCAGTATTTT
TRBD1	TRBV30	few	TRBJ2-5	CAWSLQGVGETQYF	TGTGCCTGGAGTCTACAGGGGGTGGGGGAGACCCAGTACTTC
NA	TRBV29-1	few	TRBJ1-1	CSVEQGLNTEAFF	TGCAGCGTTGAACAGGGCCTGAACACTGAAGCTTTCTTT
NA	TRBV6-1	NA	TRBJ1-1	CASWSATGSGTEAFF	TGTGCCAGCTGGAGCGCCACAGGGTCCGGAACTGAAGCTTTCTTT
TRBD2	TRBV4-1	NA	TRBJ2-1	CASSQDSGLALDEQFF	TGCGCCAGCAGCCAAGATAGCGGACTAGCTCTCGATGAGCAGTTCTTC
NA	TRBV10-1	NA	TRBJ2-2	CASNPLPGELFF	TGCGCCAGCAATCCCCTCCCCGGGGAGCTGTTTTTT
TRBD2	TRBV9	NA	TRBJ2-7	CASSVASGRDEQYF	TGTGCCAGCAGCGTGGCTAGCGGGAGGGACGAGCAGTACTTC
NA	TRBV4-3	few	TRBJ1-6	CASSQAGALSSPLHF	TGCGCCAGCAGCCAAGCGGGAGCTTTAAGTTCACCCCTCCACTTT
TRBD1	TRBV19	NA	TRBJ1-2	CASSYQTGGYTF	TGTGCCAGTAGTTACCAGACAGGGGGCTACACCTTC
NA	TRBV28	NA	TRBJ2-2	CASTSRTLTGELFF	TGTGCCAGCACGTCGAGGACTCTCACCGGGGAGCTGTTTTTT
NA	TRBV18	NA	TRBJ1-2	CASSPAGNPRLNYGYTF	TGTGCCAGCTCACCGGCAGGGAACCCAAGACTTAACTATGGCTACACCTTC